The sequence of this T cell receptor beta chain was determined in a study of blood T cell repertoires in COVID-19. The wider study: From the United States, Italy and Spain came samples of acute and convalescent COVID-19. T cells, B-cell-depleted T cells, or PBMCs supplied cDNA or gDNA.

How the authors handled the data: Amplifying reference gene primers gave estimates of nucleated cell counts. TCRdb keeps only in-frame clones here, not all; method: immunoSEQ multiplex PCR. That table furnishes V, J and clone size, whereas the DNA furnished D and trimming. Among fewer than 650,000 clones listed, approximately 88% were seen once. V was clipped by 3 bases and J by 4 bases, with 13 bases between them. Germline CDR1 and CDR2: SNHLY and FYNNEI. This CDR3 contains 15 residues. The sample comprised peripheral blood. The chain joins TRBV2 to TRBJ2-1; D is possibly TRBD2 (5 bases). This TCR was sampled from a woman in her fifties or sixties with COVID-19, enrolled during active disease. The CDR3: CASSDAERGYNEQFF. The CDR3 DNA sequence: TGTGCCAGCAGTGACGCGGAAAGAGGGTACAATGAGCAGTTCTTC.